The 26 T cell receptor beta chains reported below all come from one sample, sequenced in a study of shared clonotypes between healthy human individuals. Sequencing was performed with immunoSEQ multiplex PCR; in TCRdb, only in-frame clones are kept and a portion is missing. The repertoire holds about 2.5 million clones, about 90% seen once, with more than 0.35% in the top ten. Sequenced material: naive CD4+ T cells from PBMCs. Noted subset: CD45RA+ positively selected. The receptor source for this set is a man aged 18 to 29 in good health. Some clones in this sample may be carry-over from other donors' samples.

The V and J genes are TRBV5-1 and TRBJ2-7, with D unclear. The CDR3 consists of 13 residues. The germline V gene has CDR1 SGHRS and CDR2 YFSETQ. Trimming shortened V by 9 bases and J by 3 bases, and 16 bases separated the two germline ends. The CDR3 coding sequence is TGCGCCACCATTGCGGAGTGGAACTACGAGCAGTACTTC. This gives the protein CATIAEWNYEQYF.

CDR3 sequence (DNA): TGTGCCAGCAGTTTTGGGGGCCCTGGGGCCAACGTCCTGACTTTC. Protein sequence: CASSFGGPGANVLTF. This chain uses TRBV28 with TRBJ2-6; perhaps TRBD1 as D (6 bases). Between the trimmed V and J ends, which lost 3 bases and 2 bases, there was a span of 8 bases. The CDR3 sequence is 15 residues long. The germline gives CDR1 MDHEN, CDR2 SYDVKM.

The chain has TRBV27 and TRBJ2-1; D is ambiguous. The CDR3 extends over 12 amino acids. The ends were cut back, 2 bases at V and 9 bases at J, with 8 bases in the middle. Germline lookup yields CDR1 MNHEY and CDR2 SMNVEV (reference sequence). The CDR3: CASSLRSGEQFF. The CDR3, as DNA: TGTGCCAGCAGTTTACGTTCGGGTGAGCAGTTCTTC.

This rearrangement joins TRBV15 to TRBJ1-5; maybe TRBD1 (5 bases). This CDR3 is 18 amino acids long. The ends were cut back, 0 bases at V and 5 bases at J, with 20 bases in the middle. Germline CDR1 is LNHNV and CDR2 is YYDKDF (reference sequence). In nucleotides, the CDR3 is TGTGCCACCAGCAGAGATTGGGGGTCCGCGGGGAGGTATCAGCCCCAGCATTTT. It is translated as CATSRDWGSAGRYQPQHF. The whole variable domain, remainder taken from reference TRBV15 and TRBJ1-5, is DAMVIQNPRYQVTQFGKPVTLSCSQTLNHNVMYWYQQKSSQAPKLLFHYYDKDFNNEADTPDNFQSRRPNTSFCFLDIRSPGLGDTAMYLCATSRDWGSAGRYQPQHFGDGTRLSIL.

A remark on this clone: The sample contains more than one DNA sequence encoding this CDR3. This chain connects TRBV6-6 to TRBJ1-4, with 8 bases identical to TRBD1. V gave up 2 bases and J gave up 8 bases; unmatched junction bases: 7. The CDR3 contains 15 residues. In germline, CDR1 is MNHNY, CDR2 SVGAGI (reference sequence). The DNA for the CDR3 is TGTGCCAGCAGTTACACCGACAGGGGAAGCGAAAAACTGTTTTTT. Translating it yields CASSYTDRGSEKLFF.

This rearrangement joins TRBV5-6 to TRBJ1-2; D is undetermined. Trimming removed 0 bases from V and 8 bases from J, with 11 bases in between. The CDR3 length is 13 residues. Per germline, CDR1 SGHDT and CDR2 YYEEEE. DNA of the CDR3: TGTGCCAGCAGCTTGGAACGGTCTCACGGCTACACCTTC. Translating it yields CASSLERSHGYTF.

V is TRBV2 and J is TRBJ2-7, with TRBD2 identical over 9 bases. V lost 5 bases, J lost 4 bases, and 9 bases stayed unmatched. In germline, CDR1 is SNHLY, CDR2 FYNNEI. The CDR3 has 15 amino acids. The DNA for the CDR3 is TGTGCCAGCAGTCCCTGGCGGGAGGGTACTTACGAGCAGTACTTC. Its translation is CASSPWREGTYEQYF.

The V and J genes are TRBV7-9 and TRBJ2-3; possible D gene TRBD2, 6 bases. Per the germline V gene, CDR1 is SEHNR and CDR2 is FQNEAQ (reference sequence). V lost 2 bases and J 0 bases, leaving 15 bases between the germline ends. This CDR3 spans 17 amino acids. The CDR3 here is CASSLLPGLASTDTQYF. In DNA, the CDR3 is TGTGCCAGCAGCTTACTACCGGGACTGGCTAGCACAGATACGCAGTATTTT.

A single count supports this clone. The chain links TRBV19 to TRBJ2-5; tentatively, D is TRBD2 (5 bases). The CDR3 runs 14 residues. In germline, CDR1 is LNHDA, CDR2 SQIVND (reference sequence). Trimming took off 5 bases at V and 5 bases at J, with 15 bases between the two ends. CDR3 coding DNA: TGTGCCAGTAGTCCCCGGAGGAGTCGGGAGACCCAGTACTTC. Its translation is CASSPRRSRETQYF.

Note on this clone: Other DNA sequences in this specimen translate into the identical CDR3. The rearrangement uses TRBV6-5 and TRBJ2-1; 7 bases map to TRBD2. The CDR3 runs to 15 residues. CDR1 and CDR2 (germline): MNHEY, SVGAGI. The ends lost 0 bases at V and 7 bases at J; junction bases unmatched: 6. The CDR3 protein is CASSYSSGRVNEQFF. The CDR3, as DNA: TGTGCCAGCAGTTACTCTAGTGGGAGGGTTAATGAGCAGTTCTTC.

The chain joins TRBV10-3 to TRBJ2-5, with 9 bases fitting TRBD1. This CDR3 has 16 residues. J gave up 5 bases and V 3 bases, and 10 bases lay outside the gene matches. Germline V gene sequence: CDR1 ENHRY, CDR2 SYGVKD. The CDR3 nucleotides read TGTGCCATCAGTGATGGGGGACAGGGCGGCGACGAGACCCAGTACTTC. Its translation: CAISDGGQGGDETQYF.

This chain links TRBV5-1 with TRBJ2-3, with TRBD1 as a possible D gene (7 bases). The CDR3 has 16 amino acids. Looked up from germline, CDR1 is SGHRS and CDR2 is YFSETQ. The ends were cut back, 5 bases at V and 8 bases at J, with 24 bases in the middle. CDR3 protein: CASSFGTAGLQGTQYF. The CDR3 coding sequence is TGCGCCAGCAGTTTTGGGACAGCGGGCCTCCAGGGTACGCAGTATTTT.

With respect to this clone: The identical CDR3 is also encoded by other nucleotide sequences in the sample. The CDR3 sequence: CASSTGTGGTGELFF. CDR3 coding DNA: TGCGCCAGCAGCACCGGGACAGGGGGCACCGGGGAGCTGTTTTTT. The rearrangement uses TRBV5-1 and TRBJ2-2, with TRBD1 identical over 11 bases. This CDR3 region has 15 residues. J was trimmed by 4 bases and V by 4 bases; bases with no gene match: 3. CDR1 is SGHRS and CDR2 is YFSETQ in the germline V gene. The full variable domain, its missing parts supplied by reference TRBV5-1 and TRBJ2-2, is KAGVTQTPRYLIKTRGQQVTLSCSPISGHRSVSWYQQTPGQGLQFLFEYFSETQRNKGNFPGRFSGRQFSNSRSEMNVSTLELGDSALYLCASSTGTGGTGELFFGEGSRLTVL.

J is TRBJ2-6 and V is TRBV10-1, with D possibly matching TRBD2 (5 bases). Deletions cut 0 bases from V and 3 bases from J, with 9 bases between. This CDR3 has 16 amino acids. CDR1 and CDR2 from the germline V gene are WNHNN and SYGVQD (reference sequence). This CDR3 is CASSESRGNGANVLTF. DNA for the CDR3: TGCGCCAGCAGTGAGTCCCGGGGAAATGGGGCCAACGTCCTGACTTTC.

The chain has TRBV7-2 and TRBJ1-4; a possible D gene is TRBD1 (5 bases). The length of the CDR3 is 15 residues. Trimming removed 1 base at V and 8 bases at J, with 14 bases between. CDR1 SGHTA and CDR2 FQGNSA come from the germline V gene. The CDR3 sequence: CASSLEALGTEKLFF. The CDR3, as DNA: TGTGCCAGCAGCTTAGAGGCATTGGGGACCGAAAAACTGTTTTTT. The full variable domain, completed using reference TRBV7-2 and TRBJ1-4, is GAGVSQSPSNKVTEKGKDVELRCDPISGHTALYWYRQSLGQGLEFLIYFQGNSAPDKSGLPSDRFSAERTGGSVSTLTIQRTQQEDSAVYLCASSLEALGTEKLFFGSGTQLSVL.

The rearrangement links TRBV30 to TRBJ2-7; no firm D call. The length of the CDR3 is 11 residues. Per the germline V gene, CDR1 is GTSNPN and CDR2 is SVGIG (reference sequence). V lost 1 base, J lost 6 bases, and 7 bases lay in between. The CDR3 protein is CAWSGAFEQYF. CDR3 sequence (DNA): TGTGCCTGGAGTGGAGCCTTCGAGCAGTACTTC.

The chain has TRBV19 and TRBJ1-5; possible D gene TRBD1, 5 bases. This CDR3 comprises 15 residues. Germline lookup yields CDR1 LNHDA and CDR2 SQIVND (reference sequence). V was trimmed by 1 base and J by 5 bases, leaving 12 bases between them. CDR3 coding DNA: TGTGCCAGTAGTATAGTTTCCGGGGGTGATCAGCCCCAGCATTTT. Amino acid sequence: CASSIVSGGDQPQHF.

V and J are TRBV28 and TRBJ1-2; the D gene is possibly TRBD1 (6 bases). The CDR3 is 15 residues long. V was trimmed by 4 bases and J by 8 bases, leaving 20 bases between them. Germline V lookup: CDR1 MDHEN, CDR2 SYDVKM. The CDR3 here is CASSSYGQPYGGYTF. The CDR3 DNA follows: TGTGCCAGCAGTTCCTACGGACAGCCTTACGGAGGCTACACCTTC.

The chain joins TRBV10-3 to TRBJ1-2, with 7 bases fitting TRBD1. The CDR3 spans 15 residues. The ends lost 6 bases at V and 6 bases at J; junction bases unmatched: 13. Germline assignment: CDR1 ENHRY and CDR2 SYGVKD. In nucleotides, the CDR3 is TGTGCCATCAGACGAATCACAGGGGTAACGGATGGCTACACCTTC. Translation gives CAIRRITGVTDGYTF.

The chain carries TRBV5-1 and TRBJ2-1; D call uncertain. The V end lost 2 bases, the J end lost 7 bases, and 10 bases lay between the germline ends. The CDR3 contains 13 residues. Germline-derived CDR1 and CDR2 are SGHRS and YFSETQ. The CDR3 nucleotides read TGCGCCAGCAGCTTCGGTATAGGGAATGAGCAGTTCTTC. Amino acid sequence: CASSFGIGNEQFF.

This rearrangement joins TRBV30 to TRBJ2-2; no reliable D call. CDR1 GTSNPN and CDR2 SVGIG come from the germline V gene (reference sequence). The CDR3 covers 13 residues. V lost 0 bases, J lost 7 bases, and 9 bases lay in between. CDR3 sequence (DNA): TGTGCCTGGAGTGTCAGGACGGACGGGGAGCTGTTTTTT. It translates to CAWSVRTDGELFF.

The table lists this clone with a few counts. The V gene is TRBV5-1, the J gene TRBJ2-1; D uncertain. V lost 4 bases, J lost 9 bases, and 14 bases lay in between. This CDR3 is built from 13 residues. Germline lookup yields CDR1 SGHRS and CDR2 YFSETQ. In nucleotides, the CDR3 is TGCGCCAGCAGCCTTCTTGGACCCCCTGAGCAGTTCTTC. Translating gives CASSLLGPPEQFF.

The chain employs TRBV7-7 and TRBJ2-5; TRBD2 is a possible D gene (6 bases). Matching the DNA end better, TRBJ2-7 makes the J call doubtful. CDR3 length: 13 amino acids. The germline V gene has CDR1 SSHAT and CDR2 FNYEAQ (reference sequence). CDR3 nucleotide sequence: TGTGCCAGCAGCCCGGGACTGGACTACGAGCAGTACTTC. This translates into CASSPGLDYEQYF.

The chain couples TRBV5-4 to TRBJ2-3, with D possibly being TRBD1 or TRBD2 (5 bases each). The CDR3 is 15 amino acids. Between the trimmed V and J ends, which lost 3 bases and 1 base, there was a span of 12 bases. Germline assignment: CDR1 SGHNT and CDR2 YYREEE (reference sequence). In DNA, the CDR3 is TGTGCCAGCAGCTGGACCCGGGGCGGCACAGATACGCAGTATTTT. The encoded protein is CASSWTRGGTDTQYF.

J is TRBJ2-2 and V is TRBV5-1; D not resolved. V lost 6 bases, J lost 1 base, and 10 bases lay in between. The CDR3 contains 14 residues. CDR1 is SGHRS, CDR2 YFSETQ, per germline. The CDR3: CASKRTGNTGELFF. The CDR3 bases are TGCGCCAGCAAACGGACGGGGAACACCGGGGAGCTGTTTTTT.

This sequence joins TRBV6-5 and TRBJ2-5, with D possibly being TRBD1 (5 bases). V lost 4 bases and J 1 base, leaving 10 bases between the germline ends. The CDR3 runs to 14 residues. Germline loops: CDR1 MNHEY, CDR2 SVGAGI. The CDR3 nucleotides are TGTGCCAGCAGTTTAACCAGGGCCCAAGAGACCCAGTACTTC. Its translation is CASSLTRAQETQYF.